The entry that follows covers one T cell receptor (beta chain) sequence. No antigen is known for it. Germline CDR1 LGHDT, CDR2 YNNKEL (reference sequence). V gave up 1 base and J gave up 7 bases, with 10 bases separating them. The CDR3 extends over 13 amino acids. The source of the sample is a study of CD8 T cells in ankylosing spondylitis. Study results and caveats: Reported data indicate significant enrichment of disease-linked clones within matched ankylosing spondylitis synovial fluid.

Researchers built TCR beta libraries using quantitative 5'-RACE with molecular barcodes. TCRdb used MiXCR to reprocess the 5' RACE reads, holding one entry per CDR3 protein. The table has 250,000 to 300,000 distinct CDR3 sequences, 15% to 20% seen once. Sequencing input: blood, either unsorted or a sorted T cell fraction (not recorded which). The V gene is TRBV3-1, the J gene TRBJ2-5; D gene ambiguous. This TCR came from a male donor with ankylosing spondylitis or in good health (not recorded which). The DNA for the CDR3 is TGTGCCAGCAGCCAAGTCGAGTGGGGGACCCAGTACTTC. Its translation: CASSQVEWGTQYF.